The clone carrying this T cell receptor (beta chain) showed up just a few times. Its antigen remains unknown. The sample is drawn from a study of Tregs in tolerant kidney transplant recipients. Study outcomes and limitations: Activated donor B cell expansion appeared to reveal the most relevant donor-specific TCRbeta repertoire. No direct test of biological reproducibility was done here.

CD4+CD25+CD127- Tregs, CD4+CD25- non-Tregs, CD4 and CD8 cells were sorted. Using immunoSEQ multiplex PCR, the repertoire was profiled, and TCRdb retains in-frame clones only, with some absent. Of about 88,000 clones listed, 85% to 95% were seen once; the top ten hold approximately 4.8%. The CDR3 covers 15 residues. Trimming took off 5 bases at V and 4 bases at J, with 15 bases between the two ends. Germline lookup yields CDR1 SEHNR and CDR2 FQNEAQ (reference sequence). The TCR comes from a human donor in good health. V is TRBV7-9 and J is TRBJ2-1, with D possibly being TRBD2 (5 bases). Input material: CD8+ T cells from blood. The CDR3 DNA reads TGTGCCAGCAGCGACATTAACGGGGAATACAATGAGCAGTTCTTC. Its translation: CASSDINGEYNEQFF.